This T cell receptor beta chain was documented in a study of CD8+ T cells in alopecia areata. About the research overall: Treated patients' severity was scored by percentage of affected scalp area. Study results and caveats: Although TCR sharing was seen in mice, sharing across patients was less clear, possibly for HLA-related reasons.

Germline V gives CDR1 SGHRS, CDR2 YFSETQ. V was clipped by 5 bases and J by 3 bases, with 9 bases between them. The CDR3 loop spans 12 amino acids. The treatment: oral pan-JAK inhibitor, 5-10 mg twice daily. Once RNA had been extracted, it was reverse transcribed into cDNA to act as the sequencing template. The protocol was immunoSEQ multiplex PCR, while the TCRdb copy is restricted to in-frame clones and leaves out a portion. The table has under 200,000 clones, around 60% seen once. About this clone: Its antigen is unidentified.

This TCR derives from a human donor with alopecia areata. The genes are TRBV5-1 and TRBJ2-7; D is unclear. The sample in question was CD4+ T cells sorted from blood, obtained at week 24, from a patient treated with tofacitinib. This CDR3 is CASSSERYEQYF. The CDR3 DNA is TGCGCCAGCAGTTCAGAGCGCTACGAGCAGTACTTC.